This TCR beta chain was sequenced for a study of beta chain features in type 1 diabetes. Across the whole study: Patients were similar to healthy donors in age and gender (as well as in cell yields). Examination of sorted cells across all samples involved more than 100,000,000 cells. Overall study results and limits: Small HLA sub-analyses could not settle whether HLA shapes TCRB rearrangement.

CDR3 size: 14 residues. The V and J ends lost 6 bases and 0 bases, in that order; junction bases with no gene match: 4. Germline V gene data show CDR1 as SNHLY and CDR2 as FYNNEI. This clone was picked up a small number of times. The antigen remains unidentified. Expressed TCRB transcripts got sequenced, as all isolated RNA was reverse transcribed. The protocol was immunoSEQ multiplex PCR, while the TCRdb copy is restricted to in-frame clones and leaves out a portion. The sample consists of around 450,000 clones, approximately 10% of them appearing once. The clonotype originates from a woman aged 18-29 years in good health. Sequencing used naive CD4+ T cells from blood. V and J are TRBV2 and TRBJ2-5; 7 bases map to TRBD2. This CDR3 is CASSETSDQETQYF. CDR3 bases: TGTGCCAGCAGCGAAACTAGCGACCAAGAGACCCAGTACTTC. The complete variable domain, with remaining parts taken from reference TRBV2 and TRBJ2-5, reads EPEVTQTPSHQVTQMGQEVILRCVPISNHLYFYWYRQILGQKVEFLVSFYNNEISEKSEIFDDQFSVERPDGSNFTLKIRSTKLEDSAMYFCASSETSDQETQYFGPGTRLLVL.